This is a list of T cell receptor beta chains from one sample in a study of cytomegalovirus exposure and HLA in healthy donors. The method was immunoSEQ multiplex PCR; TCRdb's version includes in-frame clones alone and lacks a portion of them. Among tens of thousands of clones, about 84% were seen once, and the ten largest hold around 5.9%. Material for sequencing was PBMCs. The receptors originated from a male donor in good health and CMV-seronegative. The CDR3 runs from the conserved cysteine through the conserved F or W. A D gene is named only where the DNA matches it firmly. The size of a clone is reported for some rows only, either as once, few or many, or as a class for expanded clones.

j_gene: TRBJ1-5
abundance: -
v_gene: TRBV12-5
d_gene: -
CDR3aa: CASGLGGLREPQHF
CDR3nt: TGTGCTAGTGGTTTGGGGGGTCTCCGGGAGCCCCAGCACTTT

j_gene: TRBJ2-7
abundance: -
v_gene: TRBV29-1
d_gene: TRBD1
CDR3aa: CSVEGGDRAYEQYF
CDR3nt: TGCAGCGTTGAAGGGGGGGACAGGGCCTACGAGCAGTACTTC

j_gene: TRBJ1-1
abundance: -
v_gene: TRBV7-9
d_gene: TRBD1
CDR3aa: CASSENRGPTEAFF
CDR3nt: TGTGCCAGCAGCGAAAACAGGGGGCCCACTGAAGCTTTCTTT

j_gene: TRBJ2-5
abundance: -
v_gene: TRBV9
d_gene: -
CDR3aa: CASSVDKTQYF
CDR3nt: TGTGCCAGCAGCGTAGACAAGACCCAGTACTTC

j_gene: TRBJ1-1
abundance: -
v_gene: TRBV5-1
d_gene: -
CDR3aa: CASRSSRGWNTEAFF
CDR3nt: TGCGCCAGCAGGTCGAGTAGGGGATGGAACACTGAAGCTTTCTTT

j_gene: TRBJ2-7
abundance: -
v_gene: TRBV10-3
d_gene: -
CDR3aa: CAIGAGALDEQYF
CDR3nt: TGTGCCATCGGAGCAGGGGCCTTGGACGAGCAGTACTTC

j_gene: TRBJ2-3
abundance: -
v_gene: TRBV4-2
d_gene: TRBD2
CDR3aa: CASSQDIGWLAGGSTSTDTQYF
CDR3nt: TGTGCCAGCAGCCAAGATATTGGGTGGCTAGCGGGGGGTTCTACTAGCACAGATACGCAGTATTTT

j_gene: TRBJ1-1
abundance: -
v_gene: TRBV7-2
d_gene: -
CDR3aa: CASSRDWNTEAFF
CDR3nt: TGTGCCAGCAGCCGGGACTGGAACACTGAAGCTTTCTTT

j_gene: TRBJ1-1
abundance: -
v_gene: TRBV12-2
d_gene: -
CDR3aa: CASRLEYRVGVTEAFF
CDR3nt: TGTGCAAGTCGCTTAGAGTACAGGGTAGGAGTCACTGAAGCTTTCTTT

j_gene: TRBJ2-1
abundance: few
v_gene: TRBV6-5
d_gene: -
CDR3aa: CASSWSNYNEQFF
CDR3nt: TGTGCCAGCAGTTGGAGCAATTACAATGAGCAGTTCTTC

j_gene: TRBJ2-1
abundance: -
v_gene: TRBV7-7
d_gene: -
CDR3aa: CASSLARQDNEQFF
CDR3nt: TGTGCTAGCAGCTTAGCGAGACAGGACAATGAGCAGTTCTTC

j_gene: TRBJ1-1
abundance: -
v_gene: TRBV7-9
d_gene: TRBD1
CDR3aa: CASSLAFGTGRGAGTEAFF
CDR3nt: TGTGCCAGCAGCTTAGCATTTGGGACAGGGAGGGGTGCGGGCACTGAAGCTTTCTTT

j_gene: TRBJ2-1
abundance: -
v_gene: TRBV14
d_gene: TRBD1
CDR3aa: CASSHWDRGNLDEQFF
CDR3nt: TGTGCCAGCAGCCATTGGGACAGGGGAAACCTGGATGAGCAGTTCTTC

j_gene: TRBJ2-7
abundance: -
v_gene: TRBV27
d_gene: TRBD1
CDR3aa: CASSMDRGRIEQYF
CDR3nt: TGTGCCAGCAGTATGGACAGGGGGCGCATCGAGCAGTACTTC

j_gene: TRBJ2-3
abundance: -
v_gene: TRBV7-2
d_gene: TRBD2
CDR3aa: CATDLRRGGTDTQYF
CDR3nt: TGTGCCACCGACCTGAGGCGGGGGGGCACAGATACGCAGTATTTT

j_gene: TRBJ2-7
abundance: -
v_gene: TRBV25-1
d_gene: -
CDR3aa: CASSEWGQVPYEQYF
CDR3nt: TGTGCCAGCAGTGAATGGGGGCAGGTACCCTACGAGCAGTACTTC

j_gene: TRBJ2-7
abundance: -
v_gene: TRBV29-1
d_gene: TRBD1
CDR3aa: CSVEGQGNYEQYF
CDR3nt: TGCAGCGTTGAAGGACAGGGGAACTACGAGCAGTACTTC

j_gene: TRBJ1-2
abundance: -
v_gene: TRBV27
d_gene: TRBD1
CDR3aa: CASSAQGYRGYTF
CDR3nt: TGTGCCAGCAGTGCACAGGGGTACCGGGGCTACACCTTC

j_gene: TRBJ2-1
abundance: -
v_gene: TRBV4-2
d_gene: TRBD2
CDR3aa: CASSQDSGGSYNEQFF
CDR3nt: TGTGCCAGCAGCCAAGATTCGGGGGGCTCCTACAATGAGCAGTTCTTC

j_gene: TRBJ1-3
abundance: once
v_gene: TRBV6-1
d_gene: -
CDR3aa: CASSATQGSLGNTIYF
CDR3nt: TGTGCCAGCAGTGCAACTCAGGGTTCCCTAGGAAACACCATATATTTT

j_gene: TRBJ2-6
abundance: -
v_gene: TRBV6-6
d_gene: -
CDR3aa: CASSYPGSGANVLTF
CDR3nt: TGTGCCAGCAGTTACCCCGGCTCTGGGGCCAACGTCCTGACTTTC

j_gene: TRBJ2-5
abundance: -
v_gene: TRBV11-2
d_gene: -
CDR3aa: CASSLVAGTAAAETQYF
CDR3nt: TGTGCCAGCAGCTTAGTAGCGGGGACAGCGGCGGCGGAGACCCAGTACTTC